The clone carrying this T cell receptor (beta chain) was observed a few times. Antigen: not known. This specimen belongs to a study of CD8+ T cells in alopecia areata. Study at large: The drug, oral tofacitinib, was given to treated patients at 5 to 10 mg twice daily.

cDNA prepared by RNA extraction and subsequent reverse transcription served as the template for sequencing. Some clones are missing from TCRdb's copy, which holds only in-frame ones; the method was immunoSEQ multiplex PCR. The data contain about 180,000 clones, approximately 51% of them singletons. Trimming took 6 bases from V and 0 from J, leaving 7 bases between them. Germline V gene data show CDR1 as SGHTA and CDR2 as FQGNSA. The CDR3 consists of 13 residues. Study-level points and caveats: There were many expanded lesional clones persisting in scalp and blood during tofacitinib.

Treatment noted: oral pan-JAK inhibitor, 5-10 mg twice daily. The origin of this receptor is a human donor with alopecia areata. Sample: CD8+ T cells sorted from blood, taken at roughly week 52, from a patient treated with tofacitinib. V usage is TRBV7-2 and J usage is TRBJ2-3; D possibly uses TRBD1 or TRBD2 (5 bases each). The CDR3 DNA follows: TGTGCCAGCAGGGGGGACAGCACAGATACGCAGTATTTT. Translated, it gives CASRGDSTDTQYF.